These 5 T cell receptor gamma chains share one sample of origin, sequenced in a study of γδ T cells in repeated Plasmodium falciparum infection. Flow sorting of PBMC yielded separate Vgamma9/Vdelta2+ and Vdelta2-negative gammadelta T cell populations for bulk repertoire analysis. TCRdb re-called the multiplex PCR reads through CATT. The repertoire includes more than 4,000 gamma-chain clones, 3% to 4% of them detected once, and 30% to 35% sits in the top ten. Sequences were obtained from gamma-delta T cells from blood. The receptors derive from a pool of human donors (malaria-infected and uninfected, not separated).

By share, this clone ranks as medium-sized (0.01 to 0.1%). The rearrangement joins TRGV3 to TRGJP2. This CDR3 contains 18 residues. Germline loops: CDR1 VTNTFY, CDR2 YDVSTARD (reference sequence). Germline trimming cut 0 bases from V and 0 bases from J; bases unmatched to any gene: 10. The CDR3 loop is CATWDRLPLYSSDWIKTF. Written as DNA, the CDR3 is TGTGCCACCTGGGACAGGCTCCCATTATATAGTAGTGATTGGATCAAGACGTTT.

By proportion, this clone is medium-sized (0.01 to 0.1%). TCRdb attributes to this sequence the protein of a much larger clone, which differs from the DNA translation at residue 6; a read error is likely, and the protein displayed is translated from the DNA. The DNA for the CDR3 is TGTGCCACCTGGGATGGGCGGAGGTATAAGAAACTCTTT. Protein: CATWDGRRYKKLF. The V and J genes are TRGV8 and TRGJ1 or TRGJ2. This CDR3 contains 13 residues. Per the germline V gene, CDR1 is VENAVY and CDR2 is YDSYNSRV. The V segment lost 3 bases and the J segment 7 bases; nucleotides outside the gene matches: 9.

On this clone: With only one base between it and a far larger clone, this is likely a read error. This specimen includes other DNA sequences encoding the same CDR3. The chain is built from TRGV8 and TRGJ1 or TRGJ2. Per germline, CDR1 VENAVY and CDR2 YDSYNSRV. CDR3 size: 13 residues. The junction had 15 bases not matched to a gene; V was cut back by 4 bases and J by 12 bases. The CDR3 region has the DNA TGTGCCACCTGGGAATACATTACGCAAGGGAAACTCTTT. The encoded protein is CATWEYITQGKLF.

By frequency in the sample, this clone is large (0.1 to 1%). The sample contains more than one DNA sequence encoding this CDR3. CDR3 loop: CATWDALPPHSSDWIKTF. For the CDR3, the DNA is TGTGCCACCTGGGACGCCCTCCCCCCTCATAGTAGTGATTGGATCAAGACGTTT. The chain joins TRGV3 to TRGJP2. This CDR3 contains 18 residues. Germline V gene sequence: CDR1 VTNTFY, CDR2 YDVSTARD (reference sequence). V was pared by 3 bases and J by 0 bases, with 13 bases of the junction left unmatched.

About this clone: Given a far larger clone just one base away, this is likely a sequencing read error. The sample carries other DNA sequences with the same CDR3. The J gene is TRGJP2, the V gene TRGV9. The J gene was not available in TCRdb and was assigned here by matching the DNA to germline segments. This CDR3 comprises 16 residues. Per germline, CDR1 GITISATS and CDR2 ISYDGTV (reference sequence). CDR3 nucleotides: TGTGCCCTGTGGGAGGTGTTTAGAAGTAGTGATTGGATCAAGACGTTT. Translating it yields CALWEVFRSSDWIKTF.